A selection of T cell receptor beta chains follows, all from one sample in a study of PD-L1 blockade in urothelial cancer. The method was immunoSEQ multiplex PCR; TCRdb's version includes in-frame clones alone and lacks a portion of them. The sample carries roughly 20,000 clones, 89% recorded once. The sample consisted of PBMCs, taken around atezolizumab (anti-PD-L1) treatment. Every receptor here comes from a man aged 65 to 79 with urothelial cancer. CDR3s include the opening cysteine and the closing phenylalanine or tryptophan. The order of the fields is CDR3 protein, CDR3 DNA, CDR3 length, V gene, J gene, clone size, D gene. A D gene is named only where the DNA matches it firmly. Some rows have no size entry. The others give once, few or many, or a class for an expanded clone.

CASSDSILETDTQYF,TGTGCCAGCAGTGACTCGATCCTAGAAACAGATACGCAGTATTTT,15,TRBV6-4,TRBJ2-3,-,-
CASTLDRGRAYEQYF,TGTGCCAGCACTCTGGACAGGGGGCGTGCCTACGAGCAGTACTTC,15,TRBV2,TRBJ2-7,-,TRBD1
CASGAPGLQETQYF,TGTGCCAGTGGAGCCCCGGGACTCCAAGAGACCCAGTACTTC,14,TRBV19,TRBJ2-5,-,-
CASSLRIYSSTDTQYF,TGTGCCAGCAGCTTACGAATCTATTCTAGCACAGATACGCAGTATTTT,16,TRBV11-2,TRBJ2-3,-,-
CASSEDGGTDTQYF,TGTGCCAGCAGTGAGGACGGGGGCACAGATACGCAGTATTTT,14,TRBV6-4,TRBJ2-3,once,-
CASSESTIGEGEKLFF,TGCGCCAGCAGTGAGTCGACCATAGGGGAGGGTGAAAAACTGTTTTTT,16,TRBV10-2,TRBJ1-4,few,-
CAWSEGDTEAFF,TGTGCCTGGAGCGAGGGGGACACTGAAGCTTTCTTT,12,TRBV30,TRBJ1-1,-,-
CASSQGGGRGYTF,TGCGCCAGCAGCCAAGGCGGGGGGCGAGGCTACACCTTC,13,TRBV4-1,TRBJ1-2,-,-
CASTNPTGINSGNTIYF,TGTGCCAGTACCAACCCGACAGGGATAAACTCTGGAAACACCATATATTTT,17,TRBV19,TRBJ1-3,once,TRBD1
CASSLVGQGYEQYF,TGCGCCAGCAGCTTGGTCGGACAGGGATACGAGCAGTACTTC,14,TRBV5-1,TRBJ2-7,-,TRBD1
CATVGHDYGYTF,TGTGCCACAGTTGGGCATGACTATGGCTACACCTTC,12,TRBV19,TRBJ1-2,once,-
CASSWTAFNQPQHF,TGTGCCAGCAGCTGGACAGCTTTCAATCAGCCCCAGCATTTT,14,TRBV27,TRBJ1-5,-,-
CASSAFYSNQPQHF,TGTGCCAGCAGCGCGTTCTATAGCAATCAGCCCCAGCATTTT,14,TRBV2,TRBJ1-5,few,-
CASSLSGNTIYF,TGTGCCAGCAGCCTCTCTGGAAACACCATATATTTT,12,TRBV7-9,TRBJ1-3,-,-
CASSLYRIGNNEQFF,TGTGCCAGCAGCTTATACAGGATAGGGAACAATGAGCAGTTCTTC,15,TRBV11-2,TRBJ2-1,-,-
CASSPTGGEQYF,TGTGCCAGCAGCCCGACAGGGGGCGAGCAGTACTTC,12,TRBV7-9,TRBJ2-7,-,TRBD1
CASSNRNTEAFF,TGTGCCAGCAGCAACAGAAACACTGAAGCTTTCTTT,12,TRBV7-9,TRBJ1-1,-,-
CASSYGAQWIYGYTF,TGTGCCAGCAGTTACGGGGCGCAGTGGATCTATGGCTACACCTTC,15,TRBV6-5,TRBJ1-2,-,-
CASSGGGGNNEKLFF,TGTGCCAGCAGCGGAGGGGGGGGGAACAATGAAAAACTGTTTTTT,15,TRBV5-4,TRBJ1-4,-,-
CASSLAVGDNEQFF,TGTGCCAGCAGCTTAGCGGTCGGAGACAATGAGCAGTTCTTC,14,TRBV11-1,TRBJ2-1,few,-
CASSPSGGSGYEQYF,TGTGCCAGCAGCCCCAGTGGAGGTTCTGGCTACGAGCAGTACTTC,15,TRBV9,TRBJ2-7,-,-
CASSFRDTNYGYTF,TGCGCCAGCAGCTTCCGGGACACGAACTATGGCTACACCTTC,14,TRBV5-1,TRBJ1-2,-,-
CASSQGQGSSYEQYF,TGCGCCAGCAGCCAAGGACAGGGAAGCTCCTACGAGCAGTACTTC,15,TRBV4-1,TRBJ2-7,-,TRBD1
CASSDGAENSPLHF,TGTGCCAGCAGTGATGGGGCGGAGAATTCACCCCTCCACTTT,14,TRBV2,TRBJ1-6,-,-
CASSERGQTVETQYF,TGTGCCAGCAGTGAAAGGGGGCAGACAGTAGAGACCCAGTACTTC,15,TRBV2,TRBJ2-5,-,TRBD1